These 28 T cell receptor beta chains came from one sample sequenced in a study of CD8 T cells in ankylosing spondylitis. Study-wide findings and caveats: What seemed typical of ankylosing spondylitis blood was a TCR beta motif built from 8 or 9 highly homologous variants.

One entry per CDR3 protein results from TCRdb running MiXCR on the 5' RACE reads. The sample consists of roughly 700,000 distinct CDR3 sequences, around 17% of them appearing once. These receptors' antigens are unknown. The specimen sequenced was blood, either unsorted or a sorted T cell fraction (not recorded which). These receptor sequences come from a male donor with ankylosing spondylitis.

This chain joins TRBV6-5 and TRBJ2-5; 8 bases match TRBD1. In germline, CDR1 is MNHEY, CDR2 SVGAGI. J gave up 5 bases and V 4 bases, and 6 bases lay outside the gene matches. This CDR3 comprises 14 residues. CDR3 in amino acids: CASSSQGVRETQYF. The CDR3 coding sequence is TGTGCCAGCAGTTCACAGGGGGTTCGGGAGACCCAGTACTTC.

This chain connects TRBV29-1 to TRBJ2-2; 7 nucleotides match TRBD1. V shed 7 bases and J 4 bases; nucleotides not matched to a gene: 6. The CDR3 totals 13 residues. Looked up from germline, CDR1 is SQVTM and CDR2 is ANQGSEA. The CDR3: CSARAGGTGELFF. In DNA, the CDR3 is TGCAGCGCAAGGGCAGGGGGCACCGGGGAGCTGTTTTTT.

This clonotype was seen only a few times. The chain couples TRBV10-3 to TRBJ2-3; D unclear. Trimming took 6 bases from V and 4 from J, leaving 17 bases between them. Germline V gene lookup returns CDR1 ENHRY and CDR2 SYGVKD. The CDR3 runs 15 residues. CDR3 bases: TGTGCCATCAGCAGCCCCCGTGCAGCCGCAGATACGCAGTATTTT. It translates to CAISSPRAAADTQYF.

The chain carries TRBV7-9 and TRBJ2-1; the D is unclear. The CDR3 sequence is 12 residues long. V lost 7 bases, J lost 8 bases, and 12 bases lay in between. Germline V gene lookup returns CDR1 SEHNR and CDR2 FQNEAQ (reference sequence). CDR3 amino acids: CASTNPAHEQFF. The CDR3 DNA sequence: TGTGCCAGCACCAACCCCGCCCATGAGCAGTTCTTC. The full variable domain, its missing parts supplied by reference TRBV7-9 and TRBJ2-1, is DTGVSQNPRHKITKRGQNVTFRCDPISEHNRLYWYRQTLGQGPEFLTYFQNEAQLEKSRLLSDRFSAERPKGSFSTLEIQRTEQGDSAMYLCASTNPAHEQFFGPGTRLTVL.

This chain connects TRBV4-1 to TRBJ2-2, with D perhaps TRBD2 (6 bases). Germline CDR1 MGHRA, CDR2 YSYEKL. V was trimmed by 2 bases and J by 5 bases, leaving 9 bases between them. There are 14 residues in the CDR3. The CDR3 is CASSQRRATGELFF. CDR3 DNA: TGCGCCAGCAGCCAACGGAGGGCTACCGGGGAGCTGTTTTTT.

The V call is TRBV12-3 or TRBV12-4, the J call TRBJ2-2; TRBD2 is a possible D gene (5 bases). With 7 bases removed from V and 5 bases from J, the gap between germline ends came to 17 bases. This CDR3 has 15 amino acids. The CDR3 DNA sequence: TGTGCCAGCACCCTAAGGACTCCGGCGACCGGGGAGCTGTTTTTT. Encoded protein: CASTLRTPATGELFF.

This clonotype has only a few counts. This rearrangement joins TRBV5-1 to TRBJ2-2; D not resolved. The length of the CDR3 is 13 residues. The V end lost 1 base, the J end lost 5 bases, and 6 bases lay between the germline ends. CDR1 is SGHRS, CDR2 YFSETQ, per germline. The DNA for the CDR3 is TGCGCCAGCAGCTTGTGGGGAACCGGGGAGCTGTTTTTT. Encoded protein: CASSLWGTGELFF.

This CDR3 reads CASSYSKEASPLHF. The CDR3 DNA follows: TGTGCCAGCAGTTACTCGAAGGAAGCTTCACCCCTCCACTTT. The chain combines TRBV6-5 with TRBJ1-6, with D unresolved. Germline CDR1 and CDR2: MNHEY and SVGAGI. Trimming took 0 bases from V and 9 from J, leaving 9 bases between them. This CDR3 spans 14 amino acids.

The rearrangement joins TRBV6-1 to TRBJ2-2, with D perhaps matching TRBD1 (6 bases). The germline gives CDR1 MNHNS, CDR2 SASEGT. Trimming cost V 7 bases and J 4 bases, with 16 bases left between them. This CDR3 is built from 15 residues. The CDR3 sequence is CASKPGTRGTGELFF. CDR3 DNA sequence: TGTGCCAGCAAACCGGGAACCAGGGGCACCGGGGAGCTGTTTTTT.

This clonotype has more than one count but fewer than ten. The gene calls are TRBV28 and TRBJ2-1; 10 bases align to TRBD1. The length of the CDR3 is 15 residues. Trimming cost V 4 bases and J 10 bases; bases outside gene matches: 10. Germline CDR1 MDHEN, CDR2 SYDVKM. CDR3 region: CASSWAGQGTEEQFF. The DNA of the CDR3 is TGTGCCAGCAGTTGGGCGGGACAGGGGACGGAGGAGCAGTTCTTC.

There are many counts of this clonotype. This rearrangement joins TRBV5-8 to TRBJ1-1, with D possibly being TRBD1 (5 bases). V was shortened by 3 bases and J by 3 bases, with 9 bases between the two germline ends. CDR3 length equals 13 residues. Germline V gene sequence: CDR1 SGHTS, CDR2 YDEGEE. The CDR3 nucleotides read TGTGCCAGCAGCTGGGGACGGCACACTGAAGCTTTCTTT. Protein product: CASSWGRHTEAFF.

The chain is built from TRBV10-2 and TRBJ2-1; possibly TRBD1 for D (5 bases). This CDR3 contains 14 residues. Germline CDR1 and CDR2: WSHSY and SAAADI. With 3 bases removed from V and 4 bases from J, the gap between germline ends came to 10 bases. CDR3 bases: TGCGCCAGCAGTGACGCAGGGCCGTACAATGAGCAGTTCTTC. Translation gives CASSDAGPYNEQFF.

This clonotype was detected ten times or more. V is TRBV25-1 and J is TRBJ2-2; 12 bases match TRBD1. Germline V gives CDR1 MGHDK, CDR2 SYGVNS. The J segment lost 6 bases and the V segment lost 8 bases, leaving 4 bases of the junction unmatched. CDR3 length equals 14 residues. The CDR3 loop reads CASGGQGASGELFF. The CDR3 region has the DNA TGTGCCAGCGGGGGACAGGGGGCATCCGGGGAGCTGTTTTTT.

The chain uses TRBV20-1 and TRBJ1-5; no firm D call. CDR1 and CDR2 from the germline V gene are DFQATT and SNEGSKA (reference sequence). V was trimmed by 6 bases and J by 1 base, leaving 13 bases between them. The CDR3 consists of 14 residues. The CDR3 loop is CSAYGGRSNQPQHF. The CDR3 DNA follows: TGCAGTGCCTACGGCGGGCGGAGCAATCAGCCCCAGCATTTT.

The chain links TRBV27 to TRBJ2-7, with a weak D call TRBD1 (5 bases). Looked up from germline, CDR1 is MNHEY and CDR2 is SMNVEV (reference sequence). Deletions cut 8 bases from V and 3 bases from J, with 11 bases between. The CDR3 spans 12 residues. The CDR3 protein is CASRQTVYEQYF. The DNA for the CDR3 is TGTGCCAGCCGACAGACGGTCTACGAGCAGTACTTC.

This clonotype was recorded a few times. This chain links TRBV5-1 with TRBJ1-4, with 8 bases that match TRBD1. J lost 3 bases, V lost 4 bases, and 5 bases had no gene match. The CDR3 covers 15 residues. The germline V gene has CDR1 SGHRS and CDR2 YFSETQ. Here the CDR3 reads CASSATTGANEKLFF. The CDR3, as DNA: TGCGCCAGCAGCGCGACGACAGGGGCTAATGAAAAACTGTTTTTT.

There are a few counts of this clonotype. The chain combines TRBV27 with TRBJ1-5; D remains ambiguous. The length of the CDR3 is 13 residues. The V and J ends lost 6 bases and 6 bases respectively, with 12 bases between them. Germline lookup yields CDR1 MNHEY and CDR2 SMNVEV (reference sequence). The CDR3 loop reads CASSPQAGQPQHF. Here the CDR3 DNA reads TGTGCCAGCAGCCCTCAGGCGGGTCAGCCCCAGCATTTT.

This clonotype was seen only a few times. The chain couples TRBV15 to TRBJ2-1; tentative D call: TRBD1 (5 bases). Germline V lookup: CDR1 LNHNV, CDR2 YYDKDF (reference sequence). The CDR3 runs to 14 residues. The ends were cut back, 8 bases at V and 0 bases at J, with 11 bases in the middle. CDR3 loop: CATGARTSYNEQFF. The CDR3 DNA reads TGTGCCACCGGGGCCAGGACCTCCTACAATGAGCAGTTCTTC.

CDR3 sequence reads: CASSPKGVRAALDTQYF. The DNA of the CDR3 is TGTGCCAGCTCACCAAAGGGGGTCAGAGCTGCCTTGGATACGCAGTATTTT. The chain has TRBV18 and TRBJ2-3; possibly TRBD1 for D (6 bases). Trimming took off 2 bases at V and 6 bases at J, with 21 bases between the two ends. The CDR3 has 17 residues. CDR1 is KGHSH and CDR2 is LQKENI in the germline V gene.

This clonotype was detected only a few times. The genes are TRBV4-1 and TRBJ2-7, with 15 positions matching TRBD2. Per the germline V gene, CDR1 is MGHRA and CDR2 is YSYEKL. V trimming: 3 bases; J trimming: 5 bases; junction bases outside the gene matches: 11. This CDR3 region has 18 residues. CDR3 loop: CASSHERTSGREIHEQYF. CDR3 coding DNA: TGCGCCAGCAGCCATGAACGGACTAGCGGGAGGGAGATACACGAGCAGTACTTC.

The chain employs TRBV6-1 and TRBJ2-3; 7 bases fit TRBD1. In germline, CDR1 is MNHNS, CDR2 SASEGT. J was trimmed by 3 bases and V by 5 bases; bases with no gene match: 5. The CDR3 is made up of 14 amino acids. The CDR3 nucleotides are TGTGCCAGCAGTAGGGCGACAGGGACAGATACGCAGTATTTT. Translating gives CASSRATGTDTQYF.

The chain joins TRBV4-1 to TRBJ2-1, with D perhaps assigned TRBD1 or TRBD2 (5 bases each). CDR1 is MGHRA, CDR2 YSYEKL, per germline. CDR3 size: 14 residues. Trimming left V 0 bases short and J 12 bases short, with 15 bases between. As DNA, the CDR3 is TGCGCCAGCAGCCAAGATGGGACGAAAAGCGGGCAGTTCTTC. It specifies CASSQDGTKSGQFF.

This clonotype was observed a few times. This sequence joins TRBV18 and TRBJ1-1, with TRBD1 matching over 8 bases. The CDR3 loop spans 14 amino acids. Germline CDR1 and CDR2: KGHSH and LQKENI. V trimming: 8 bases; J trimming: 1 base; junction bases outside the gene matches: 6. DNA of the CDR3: TGTGCCAGCAGCCCGACAGGGGAGAACACTGAAGCTTTCTTT. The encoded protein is CASSPTGENTEAFF.

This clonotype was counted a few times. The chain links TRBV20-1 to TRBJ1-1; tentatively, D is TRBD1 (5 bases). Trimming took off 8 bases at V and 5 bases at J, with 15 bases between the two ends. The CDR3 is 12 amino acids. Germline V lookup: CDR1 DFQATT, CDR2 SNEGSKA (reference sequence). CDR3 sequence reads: CSNPAGRTEAFF. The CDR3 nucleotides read TGCAGTAACCCCGCAGGGCGAACTGAAGCTTTCTTT.

CDR3 in amino acids: CASSQDRQRNTIYF. The CDR3 DNA is TGCGCCAGCAGCCAAGACCGACAGAGAAACACCATATATTTT. The chain employs TRBV4-1 and TRBJ1-3; weak D call: TRBD1 (5 bases). This CDR3 spans 14 amino acids. Between the trimmed V and J ends, which lost 0 bases and 5 bases, there was a span of 8 bases. Germline values: CDR1 MGHRA, CDR2 YSYEKL.

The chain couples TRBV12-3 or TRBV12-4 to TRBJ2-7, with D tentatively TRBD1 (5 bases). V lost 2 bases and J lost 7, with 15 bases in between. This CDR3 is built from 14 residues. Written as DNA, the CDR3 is TGTGCCAGCAGTTTAAAGGGGCAGTTTCAAGAGCAGTACTTC. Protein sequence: CASSLKGQFQEQYF.

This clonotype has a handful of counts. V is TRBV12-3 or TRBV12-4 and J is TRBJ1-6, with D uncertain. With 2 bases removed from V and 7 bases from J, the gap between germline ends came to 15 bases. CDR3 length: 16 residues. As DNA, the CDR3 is TGTGCCAGCAGTTTATCCGGGGAGCGGAAGAATTCACCCCTCCACTTT. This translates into CASSLSGERKNSPLHF.

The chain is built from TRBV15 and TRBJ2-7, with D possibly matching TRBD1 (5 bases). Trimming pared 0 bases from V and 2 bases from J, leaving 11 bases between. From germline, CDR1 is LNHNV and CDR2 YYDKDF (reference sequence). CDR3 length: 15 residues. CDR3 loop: CATSRDSSTAYEQYF. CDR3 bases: TGTGCCACCAGCAGAGACTCGTCGACAGCCTACGAGCAGTACTTC.